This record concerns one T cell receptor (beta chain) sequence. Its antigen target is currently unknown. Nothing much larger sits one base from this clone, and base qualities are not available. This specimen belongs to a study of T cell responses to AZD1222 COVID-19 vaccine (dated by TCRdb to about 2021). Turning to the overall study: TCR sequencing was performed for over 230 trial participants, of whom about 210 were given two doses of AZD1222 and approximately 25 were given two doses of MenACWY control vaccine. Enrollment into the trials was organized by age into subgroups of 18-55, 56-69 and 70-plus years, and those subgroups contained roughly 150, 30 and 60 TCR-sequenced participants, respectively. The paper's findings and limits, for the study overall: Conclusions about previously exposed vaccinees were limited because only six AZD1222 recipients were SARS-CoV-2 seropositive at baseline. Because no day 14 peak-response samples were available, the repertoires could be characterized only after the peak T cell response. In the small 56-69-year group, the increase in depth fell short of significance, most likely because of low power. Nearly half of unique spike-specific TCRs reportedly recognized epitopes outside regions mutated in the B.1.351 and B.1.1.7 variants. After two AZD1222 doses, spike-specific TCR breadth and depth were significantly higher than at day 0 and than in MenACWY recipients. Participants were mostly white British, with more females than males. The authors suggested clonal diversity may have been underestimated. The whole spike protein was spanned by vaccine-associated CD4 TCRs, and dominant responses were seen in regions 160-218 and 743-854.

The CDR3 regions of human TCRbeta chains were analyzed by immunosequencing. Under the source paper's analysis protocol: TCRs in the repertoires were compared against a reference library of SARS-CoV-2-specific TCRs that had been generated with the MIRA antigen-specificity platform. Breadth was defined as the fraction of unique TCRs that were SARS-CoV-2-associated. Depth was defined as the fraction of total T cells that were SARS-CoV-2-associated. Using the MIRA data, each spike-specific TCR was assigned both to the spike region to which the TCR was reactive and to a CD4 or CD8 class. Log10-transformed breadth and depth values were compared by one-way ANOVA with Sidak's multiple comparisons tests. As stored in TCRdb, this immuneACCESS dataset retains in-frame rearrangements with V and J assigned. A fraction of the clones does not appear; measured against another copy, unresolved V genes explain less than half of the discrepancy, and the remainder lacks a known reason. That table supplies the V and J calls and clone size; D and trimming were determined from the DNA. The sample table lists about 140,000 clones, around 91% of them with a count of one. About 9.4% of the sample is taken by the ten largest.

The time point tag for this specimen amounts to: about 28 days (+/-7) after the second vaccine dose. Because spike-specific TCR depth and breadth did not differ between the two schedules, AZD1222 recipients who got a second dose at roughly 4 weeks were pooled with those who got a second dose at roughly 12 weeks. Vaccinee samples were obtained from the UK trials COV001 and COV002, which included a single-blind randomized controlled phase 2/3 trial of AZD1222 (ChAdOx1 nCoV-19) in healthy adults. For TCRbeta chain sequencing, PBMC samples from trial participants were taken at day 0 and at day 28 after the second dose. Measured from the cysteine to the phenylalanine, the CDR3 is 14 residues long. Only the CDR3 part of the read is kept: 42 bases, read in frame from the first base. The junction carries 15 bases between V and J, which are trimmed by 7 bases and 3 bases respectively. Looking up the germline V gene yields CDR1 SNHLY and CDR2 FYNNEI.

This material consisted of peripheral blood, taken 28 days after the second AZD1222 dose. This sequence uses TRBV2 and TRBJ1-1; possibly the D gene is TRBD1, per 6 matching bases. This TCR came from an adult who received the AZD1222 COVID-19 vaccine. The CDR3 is CASTLGGEDTEAFF. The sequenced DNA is TGTGCCAGCACCTTGGGGGGCGAGGACACTGAAGCTTTCTTT.